This T cell receptor (beta chain) was retrieved from a study of T cells in Graves' hyperthyroidism and ophthalmopathy. Per the germline V gene, CDR1 is SGHRS and CDR2 is YFSETQ. The CDR3 length is 13 residues. There were TCR beta CDR3 regions amplified from RNA transcripts. HTBI primers drove first-round RT-PCR of the TCR CDR3. TCRdb used MiXCR to reprocess the multiplex PCR reads, holding one entry per CDR3 protein. The sample lists some 510,000 distinct CDR3 sequences; around 42% were seen once. About this clonotype: At one end, the junction sequence differs from germline, possibly due to a read error.

V is TRBV5-1 and J is TRBJ1-1, with a weak D call TRBD1 (6 bases). The clonotype originates from a woman between 18 and 30 years old with Graves' hyperthyroidism. Sequencing was carried out using peripheral blood or thyroid tissue (not recorded which). CDR3 sequence (DNA): TGCGCCAGCAGCGGACAGATGAACACTGAAGCTTCCTTT. Translating it yields CASSGQMNTEASF.